This T cell receptor beta chain was identified in a study of blood T cell repertoires in COVID-19. On the study more broadly: The United States, Italy and Spain were the sources of the acute and convalescent COVID-19 samples. The analysed material was cDNA or gDNA that came from T cells, B-cell-depleted T cells, or PBMCs.

Per the authors' pipeline: Reference gene primer amplification gave estimated nucleated cell counts. TCRdb keeps only in-frame clones here, not all; method: immunoSEQ multiplex PCR. Clone size and the V and J calls come from that table; the DNA yielded D and trimming. The sample holds some 270,000 clones, approximately 90% seen once. This receptor was identified in a young man with acute or convalescent COVID-19. Material for sequencing was peripheral blood.

CDR3 nucleotides: TGTGCCAGCAGTTTATCGACAGGGCAGGCGCAGTCCTACGAGCAGTACTTC. It yields the protein CASSLSTGQAQSYEQYF. The V gene is TRBV27, the J gene TRBJ2-7; 7 nucleotides match TRBD1. The J segment lost 1 base and the V segment lost 0 bases, leaving 9 bases of the junction unmatched. The CDR3 runs 17 residues. CDR1 MNHEY and CDR2 SMNVEV come from the germline V gene (reference sequence).